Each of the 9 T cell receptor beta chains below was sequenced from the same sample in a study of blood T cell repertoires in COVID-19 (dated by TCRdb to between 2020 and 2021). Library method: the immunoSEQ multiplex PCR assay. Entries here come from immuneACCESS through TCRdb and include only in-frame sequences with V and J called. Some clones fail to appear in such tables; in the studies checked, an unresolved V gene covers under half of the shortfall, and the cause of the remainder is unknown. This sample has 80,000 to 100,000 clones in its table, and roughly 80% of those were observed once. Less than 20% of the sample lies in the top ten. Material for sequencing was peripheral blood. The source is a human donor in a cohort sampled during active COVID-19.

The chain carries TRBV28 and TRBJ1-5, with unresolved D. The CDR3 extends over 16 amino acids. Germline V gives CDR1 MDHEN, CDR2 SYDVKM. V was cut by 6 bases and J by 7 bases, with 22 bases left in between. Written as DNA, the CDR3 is TGTGCCAGCAGCCTCGTGGGAGGGATCCTTCGACAGCCCCAGCATTTT. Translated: CASSLVGGILRQPQHF.

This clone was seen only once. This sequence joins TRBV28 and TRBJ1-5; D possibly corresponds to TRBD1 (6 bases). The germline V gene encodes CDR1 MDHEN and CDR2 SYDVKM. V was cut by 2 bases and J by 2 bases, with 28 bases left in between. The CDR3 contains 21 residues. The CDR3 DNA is TGTGCCAGCAGTTTAGGCTTTTTGACAGGTCGAGGCGGTTTCGGCAATCAGCCCCAGCATTTT. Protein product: CASSLGFLTGRGGFGNQPQHF.

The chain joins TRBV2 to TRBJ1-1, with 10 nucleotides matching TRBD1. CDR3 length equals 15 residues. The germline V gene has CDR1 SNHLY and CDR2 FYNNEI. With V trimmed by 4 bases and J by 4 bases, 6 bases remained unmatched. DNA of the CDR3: TGTGCCAGCAGTGGGACAGGGGGGAGGAGCACTGAAGCTTTCTTT. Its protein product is CASSGTGGRSTEAFF.

This CDR3 reads CASSSQTSKGEQYF. In DNA, the CDR3 is TGCGCCAGCAGCTCTCAGACTAGTAAGGGCGAGCAGTACTTC. The chain uses TRBV5-1 and TRBJ2-7, with D maybe TRBD2 (6 bases). The V and J ends lost 3 bases and 6 bases respectively, with 16 bases between them. The CDR3 loop spans 14 amino acids. Germline CDR1 and CDR2: SGHRS and YFSETQ.

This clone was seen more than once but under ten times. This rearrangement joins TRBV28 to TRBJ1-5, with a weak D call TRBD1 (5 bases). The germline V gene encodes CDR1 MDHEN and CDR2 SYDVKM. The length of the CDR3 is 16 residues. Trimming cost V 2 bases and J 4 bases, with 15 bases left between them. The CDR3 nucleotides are TGTGCCAGCAGTTTACCGCCGGGGGTGGGGAATCAGCCCCAGCATTTT. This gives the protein CASSLPPGVGNQPQHF. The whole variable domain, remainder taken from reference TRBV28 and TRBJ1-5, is DVKVTQSSRYLVKRTGEKVFLECVQDMDHENMFWYRQDPGLGLRLIYFSYDVKMKEKGDIPEGYSVSREKKERFSLILESASTNQTSMYLCASSLPPGVGNQPQHFGDGTRLSIL.

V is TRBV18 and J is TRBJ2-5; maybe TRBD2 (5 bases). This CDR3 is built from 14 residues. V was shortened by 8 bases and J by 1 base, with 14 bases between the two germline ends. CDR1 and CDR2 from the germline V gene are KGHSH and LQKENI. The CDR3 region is CASLHGGRQETQYF. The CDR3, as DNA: TGTGCCAGCCTACACGGCGGGCGCCAAGAGACCCAGTACTTC.

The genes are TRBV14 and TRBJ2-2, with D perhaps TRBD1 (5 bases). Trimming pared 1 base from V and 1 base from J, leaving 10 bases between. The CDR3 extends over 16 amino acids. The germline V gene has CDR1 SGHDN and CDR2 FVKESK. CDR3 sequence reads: CASSQVRQGNTGELFF. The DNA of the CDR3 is TGTGCCAGCAGCCAAGTTCGGCAGGGGAACACCGGGGAGCTGTTTTTT.

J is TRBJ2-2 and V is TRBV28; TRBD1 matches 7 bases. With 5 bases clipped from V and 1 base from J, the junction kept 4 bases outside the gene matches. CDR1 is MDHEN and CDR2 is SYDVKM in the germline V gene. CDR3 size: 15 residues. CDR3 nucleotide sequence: TGTGCCAGCAGTCCGGGACAGCTGAACACCGGGGAGCTGTTTTTT. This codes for CASSPGQLNTGELFF.

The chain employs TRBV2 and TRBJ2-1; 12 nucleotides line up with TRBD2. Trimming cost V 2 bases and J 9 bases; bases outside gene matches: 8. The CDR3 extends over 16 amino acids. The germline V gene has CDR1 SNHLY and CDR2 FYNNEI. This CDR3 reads CASSESPSGRATEQFF. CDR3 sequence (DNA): TGTGCCAGCAGTGAATCCCCTAGCGGGAGGGCGACTGAGCAGTTCTTC.